This TCR beta chain was sequenced during a study of T cell changes during pregnancy in multiple sclerosis. The V gene end was trimmed by 6 bases and the J gene end by 0 bases; junction bases not matched to a gene: 6. This CDR3 comprises 15 residues. Germline values: CDR1 SGDLS, CDR2 YYNGEE. Produced via immunoSEQ multiplex PCR; TCRdb's table is partial and in-frame only. This table has about 69,000 clones, roughly nine tenths appearing once. The clonotype originates from a female donor in good health, enrolled as a control in a pregnancy study. V usage is TRBV9 and J usage is TRBJ2-5, with 9 positions matching TRBD1. Sequencing used CD4+ T cells from peripheral blood mononuclear cells, obtained in the third trimester of pregnancy. The CDR3 nucleotides are TGTGCCAGCACAAAGACAGGGGGAAACCAAGAGACCCAGTACTTC. Protein product: CASTKTGGNQETQYF.